The 32 T cell receptor beta chains in this list originate from one sample, sequenced in a study of radiotherapy plus CTLA-4 blockade in lung cancer. Clones were sequenced by immunoSEQ multiplex PCR, and TCRdb holds only the in-frame ones, with some missing. The top ten clones hold around 10% of a sample with tens of thousands of clones, about 72% of them seen once. This specimen was peripheral blood, taken from a patient treated with radiotherapy plus ipilimumab. These receptors were taken from a human donor with non-small cell lung cancer who had stable disease on radiotherapy plus ipilimumab.

This clone has only a few counts. Within the sample, other DNA sequences also encode this same CDR3. V and J are TRBV5-1 and TRBJ2-5; 11 nucleotides line up with TRBD2. The V gene's germline CDR1 is SGHRS and CDR2 YFSETQ. This CDR3 comprises 15 residues. The trim removed 2 bases at V and 1 base at J, leaving 1 base unmatched. CDR3 sequence reads: CASSLLAGVQETQYF. The CDR3 bases are TGCGCCAGCAGCTTACTAGCGGGGGTCCAAGAGACCCAGTACTTC.

The CDR3 spells CASSFNRGRTEAFF. CDR3 in DNA: TGTGCCAGCAGCTTTAACAGGGGGAGGACTGAAGCTTTCTTT. V and J are TRBV7-8 and TRBJ1-1; 8 nucleotides match TRBD1. The CDR3 consists of 14 residues. The germline gives CDR1 SGHVS, CDR2 FQNEAQ. Trimming cost V 3 bases and J 5 bases; bases outside gene matches: 5.

The rearrangement uses TRBV6-5 and TRBJ2-5; no clear D gene. Germline V CDR1 and CDR2: MNHEY, SVGAGI. The CDR3 is 13 residues long. V was shortened by 5 bases and J by 5 bases, with 12 bases between the two germline ends. The CDR3 spells CASSRPSVETQYF. CDR3 DNA sequence: TGTGCCAGCAGTAGACCAAGCGTCGAGACCCAGTACTTC.

V is TRBV25-1 and J is TRBJ1-5, with D unresolved. Germline V gene data show CDR1 as MGHDK and CDR2 as SYGVNS. V dropped 3 bases and J dropped 0 bases, with 6 bases sitting between them. The CDR3 spans 14 residues. For the CDR3, the DNA is TGTGCCAGCAGTGAGGAGAATAGCAATCAGCCCCAGCATTTT. This codes for CASSEENSNQPQHF.

The chain joins TRBV6-5 to TRBJ1-6, with D tentatively TRBD1 (6 bases). The CDR3 totals 14 residues. Germline V gene data show CDR1 as MNHEY and CDR2 as SVGAGI. Trimming took 5 bases from V and 6 from J, leaving 11 bases between them. Here the CDR3 DNA reads TGTGCCAGCAGTGACAGGCAGGGTAATTCACCCCTCCACTTT. Its translation is CASSDRQGNSPLHF.

The rearrangement links TRBV10-3 to TRBJ1-2, with D possibly matching TRBD1 (5 bases). The CDR3 spans 15 residues. CDR1 is ENHRY and CDR2 is SYGVKD in the germline V gene. V was cut by 4 bases and J by 5 bases, with 17 bases left in between. This CDR3 reads CAISVGGEGRYGYTF. For the CDR3, the DNA is TGTGCCATCAGTGTCGGGGGGGAGGGTCGATATGGCTACACCTTC.

There are many counts of this clone. The chain combines TRBV27 with TRBJ1-5; D not certain. The germline V gene encodes CDR1 MNHEY and CDR2 SMNVEV (reference sequence). The CDR3 loop spans 14 amino acids. V dropped 5 bases and J dropped 0 bases, with 8 bases sitting between them. CDR3 sequence: CASSRVYSNQPQHF. The DNA of the CDR3 is TGTGCCAGCAGTCGGGTGTATAGCAATCAGCCCCAGCATTTT.

The chain carries TRBV19 and TRBJ2-2; the match to TRBD1 covers 7 bases. This CDR3 is built from 14 residues. The trim removed 7 bases at V and 3 bases at J, leaving 5 bases unmatched. Looked up from germline, CDR1 is LNHDA and CDR2 is SQIVND (reference sequence). The CDR3: CASTGTDDTGELFF. CDR3 nucleotide sequence: TGTGCCAGTACCGGGACAGACGACACCGGGGAGCTGTTTTTT.

The genes are TRBV27 and TRBJ2-7, with D possibly called TRBD1 or TRBD2 (5 bases each). CDR3 length equals 14 residues. Deletions cut 5 bases from V and 2 bases from J, with 13 bases between. Germline CDR1 is MNHEY and CDR2 is SMNVEV (reference sequence). CDR3: CASSTRDGTYEQYF. DNA for the CDR3: TGTGCCAGCAGTACCCGGGACGGTACCTACGAGCAGTACTTC.

By share of the sample, this clone is large (0.1 to 1%). The chain links TRBV6-4 to TRBJ2-3; maybe TRBD2 (5 bases). Germline assignment: CDR1 MRHNA and CDR2 SNTAGT. Trimming cost V 0 bases and J 2 bases, with 9 bases left between them. The CDR3 has 15 residues. CDR3 amino acids: CASSDSASITDTQYF. As DNA, the CDR3 is TGTGCCAGCAGTGACTCCGCTAGCATCACAGATACGCAGTATTTT.

The J gene is TRBJ2-1, the V gene TRBV15, with 10 bases matching TRBD1. The V segment lost 2 bases and the J segment 6 bases; nucleotides outside the gene matches: 10. The CDR3 spans 17 residues. CDR1 and CDR2 from the germline V gene are LNHNV and YYDKDF (reference sequence). The CDR3 region is CATSRFRDRGVGNEQFF. The CDR3 DNA reads TGTGCCACCAGCAGATTCCGGGACAGGGGAGTGGGCAATGAGCAGTTCTTC.

The V call is TRBV6-4, the J call TRBJ1-1; D possibly corresponds to TRBD1 (5 bases). The germline CDR1 and CDR2 sequences are MRHNA and SNTAGT. V shed 4 bases and J shed 1 base, with 7 bases lying between them. The CDR3 contains 13 residues. CDR3 residues: CASSVGANTEAFF. CDR3 nucleotide sequence: TGTGCCAGCAGTGTCGGGGCGAACACTGAAGCTTTCTTT.

The rearrangement links TRBV11-2 to TRBJ2-1; D is ambiguous. Germline CDR1 SGHAT, CDR2 FQNNGV. This CDR3 is 15 amino acids long. Trimming removed 3 bases at V and 1 base at J, with 10 bases between. CDR3 bases: TGTGCCAGCAGCTTTTTTCGAATTTCCTACAATGAGCAGTTCTTC. This codes for CASSFFRISYNEQFF.

This clone was picked up a small number of times. The same CDR3 also results from other DNA sequences found in this sample. V is TRBV9 and J is TRBJ1-1; D might be TRBD1 (6 bases). CDR1 and CDR2 (germline): SGDLS, YYNGEE. The CDR3 has 13 residues. Deletions cut 4 bases from V and 1 base from J, with 8 bases between. The CDR3 DNA is TGTGCCAGCAGCTTGACAGGGAACACTGAAGCTTTCTTT. Translated, it gives CASSLTGNTEAFF.

In its sample, this clone was seen once. V gene TRBV6-1 combines with J gene TRBJ2-5; TRBD2 matches 8 bases. V was pared by 6 bases and J by 4 bases, with 4 bases of the junction left unmatched. This CDR3 contains 13 residues. Germline lookup yields CDR1 MNHNS and CDR2 SASEGT. CDR3 sequence (DNA): TGTGCCAGCAGGACGGCGGGGGGAGAGACCCAGTACTTC. Protein: CASRTAGGETQYF.

The V call is TRBV19, the J call TRBJ2-1; 10 nucleotides line up with TRBD2. This CDR3 has 17 amino acids. The germline V gene has CDR1 LNHDA and CDR2 SQIVND (reference sequence). Trimming at V came to 5 bases and at J to 8 bases, leaving 15 bases not matched to a gene. For the CDR3, the DNA is TGTGCCAGTAGTGTCCCGAGGAGCGGGGGGGCGATGGATGAGCAGTTCTTC. It translates to CASSVPRSGGAMDEQFF.

V and J are TRBV4-3 and TRBJ2-3, with D perhaps TRBD1 or TRBD2 (6 bases each). V was clipped by 4 bases and J by 2 bases, with 13 bases between them. Germline CDR1 is LGHNA and CDR2 is YSLEER. CDR3 length: 15 residues. For the CDR3, the DNA is TGCGCCAGCAGCCTCGGAGGGGGGCACACAGATACGCAGTATTTT. It is translated as CASSLGGGHTDTQYF.

The chain links TRBV9 to TRBJ2-3, with 10 bases identical to TRBD2. There are 16 residues in the CDR3. Germline CDR1 and CDR2: SGDLS and YYNGEE. J lost 1 base, V lost 6 bases, and 8 bases had no gene match. The CDR3 bases are TGTGCCAGCAATAGCGGGGGGCCACGACGCACAGATACGCAGTATTTT. Amino acid sequence: CASNSGGPRRTDTQYF. Full variable domain (remainder filled in from reference TRBV9 and TRBJ2-3): DSGVTQTPKHLITATGQRVTLRCSPRSGDLSVYWYQQSLDQGLQFLIQYYNGEERAKGNILERFSAQQFPDLHSELNLSSLELGDSALYFCASNSGGPRRTDTQYFGPGTRLTVL.

This rearrangement joins TRBV18 to TRBJ1-3; tentative D call: TRBD1 (6 bases). With 3 bases removed from V and 4 bases from J, the gap between germline ends came to 28 bases. This CDR3 spans 20 amino acids. The V gene's germline CDR1 is KGHSH and CDR2 LQKENI. The CDR3 coding sequence is TGTGCCAGCTCACCGAGGATTATCGTCGACAGCGTACAGGGAGGAAACACCATATATTTT. It yields the protein CASSPRIIVDSVQGGNTIYF.

The rearrangement uses TRBV11-2 and TRBJ2-3; the match to TRBD2 covers 13 bases. The CDR3 sequence is 13 residues long. Germline trimming cut 6 bases from V and 10 bases from J; bases unmatched to any gene: 4. The germline V gene encodes CDR1 SGHAT and CDR2 FQNNGV. The CDR3 spells CASRGLAGVAQYF. The CDR3 nucleotides read TGTGCCAGCAGAGGACTAGCGGGGGTTGCGCAGTATTTT.

The V and J genes are TRBV13 and TRBJ2-1, with 9 bases identical to TRBD2. The CDR3 has 16 residues. Losses at the gene ends were 3 bases for V and 5 bases for J; bases not matched to a gene: 8. The germline gives CDR1 PRHDT, CDR2 FYEKMQ (reference sequence). The CDR3 sequence: CASSFAGGPVDNEQFF. In DNA form, the CDR3 reads TGTGCCAGCAGCTTTGCGGGGGGGCCGGTCGACAATGAGCAGTTCTTC.

The V call is TRBV7-9, the J call TRBJ1-3, with D hard to call. The CDR3 totals 15 residues. Germline V lookup: CDR1 SEHNR, CDR2 FQNEAQ (reference sequence). V was cut by 6 bases and J by 0 bases, with 12 bases left in between. This chain's CDR3 is CASSYGFHSGNTIYF. CDR3 coding DNA: TGTGCCAGCAGTTACGGGTTTCACTCTGGAAACACCATATATTTT.

The gene calls are TRBV7-5 and TRBJ1-6; the table's D call, TRBD1, has no DNA check behind it. TRBV7-5 constitutes a pseudogene. The CDR3 contains 18 residues. CDR3 amino acids: CVRSFHSHRDRGNSPLHF. CDR3 sequence (DNA): TGTGTCAGAAGCTTCCACTCACACCGGGACAGGGGTAATTCACCCCTCCACTTT.

The rearrangement links TRBV18 to TRBJ2-1, with a tentative D call TRBD1 (6 bases). This CDR3 has 11 amino acids. Germline CDR1 is KGHSH and CDR2 is LQKENI. The CDR3 DNA follows: TGTGCGTCCGGGACATACAATGAGCAGTTCTTC. It encodes CASGTYNEQFF.

A word on this clone: Within the sample, other DNA sequences also encode this same CDR3. The chain carries TRBV5-1 and TRBJ1-6, with 10 positions matching TRBD1. The CDR3 totals 15 residues. Germline loops: CDR1 SGHRS, CDR2 YFSETQ. V was pared by 3 bases and J by 7 bases, with 4 bases of the junction left unmatched. CDR3 in amino acids: CASSSDRGVNSPLHF. In nucleotides, the CDR3 is TGCGCCAGCAGCTCGGACAGGGGGGTGAATTCACCCCTCCACTTT.

V is TRBV19 and J is TRBJ2-1, with 14 bases lining up with TRBD2. The germline V gene encodes CDR1 LNHDA and CDR2 SQIVND (reference sequence). V shed 3 bases, J shed 9 bases, and the junction held 10 bases outside the gene matches. The CDR3 runs to 17 residues. The CDR3 nucleotides read TGTGCCAGTAGTATTAAAGGGACTAGCGGGGGCAGTGTTGAGCAGTTCTTC. This gives the protein CASSIKGTSGGSVEQFF. The whole variable domain, remainder taken from reference TRBV19 and TRBJ2-1, is DGGITQSPKYLFRKEGQNVTLSCEQNLNHDAMYWYRQDPGQGLRLIYYSQIVNDFQKGDIAEGYSVSREKKESFPLTVTSAQKNPTAFYLCASSIKGTSGGSVEQFFGPGTRLTVL.

The rearrangement uses TRBV30 and TRBJ2-7; 8 bases match TRBD1. V lost 3 bases, J lost 4 bases, and 8 bases stayed unmatched. This CDR3 is 14 amino acids long. CDR1 is GTSNPN, CDR2 SVGIG, per germline (reference sequence). The CDR3 DNA is TGTGCCTGGAGGCACAGGGGGGCCGGGTACGAGCAGTACTTC. It encodes CAWRHRGAGYEQYF. Complete variable domain (other parts from reference TRBV30 and TRBJ2-7): SQTIHQWPATLVQPVGSPLSLECTVEGTSNPNLYWYRQAAGRGLQLLFYSVGIGQISSEVPQNLSASRPQDRQFILSSKKLLLSDSGFYLCAWRHRGAGYEQYFGPGTRLTVT.

The V call is TRBV19, the J call TRBJ2-6, with D perhaps matching TRBD1 (5 bases). Germline CDR1 is LNHDA and CDR2 is SQIVND (reference sequence). Trimming left V 3 bases short and J 0 bases short, with 9 bases between. CDR3 length: 16 residues. DNA for the CDR3: TGTGCCAGTAGTATGACAGCAAGCTCTGGGGCCAACGTCCTGACTTTC. It encodes CASSMTASSGANVLTF.

The chain has TRBV19 and TRBJ1-5; tentative D call: TRBD1 (5 bases). Germline CDR1 LNHDA, CDR2 SQIVND (reference sequence). The CDR3 totals 13 residues. Trimming stripped 4 bases from V and 11 bases from J, with 15 bases between. As DNA, the CDR3 is TGTGCCAGTAGTAGTCAGGGACCTCTGACCCAGCATTTT. It codes for CASSSQGPLTQHF. Using reference TRBV19 and TRBJ1-5 for the parts outside the CDR3, the full variable domain is DGGITQSPKYLFRKEGQNVTLSCEQNLNHDAMYWYRQDPGQGLRLIYYSQIVNDFQKGDIAEGYSVSREKKESFPLTVTSAQKNPTAFYLCASSSQGPLTQHFGDGTRLSIL.

The chain recombines TRBV6-5 with TRBJ1-4; D possibly corresponds to TRBD1 (6 bases). Germline V gives CDR1 MNHEY, CDR2 SVGAGI. This CDR3 is 14 amino acids long. Deletions cut 5 bases from V and 6 bases from J, with 13 bases between. The CDR3 is CASSQQGSHEKLFF. The CDR3 nucleotides read TGTGCCAGCAGTCAACAGGGCTCACATGAAAAACTGTTTTTT.

The chain is built from TRBV5-6 and TRBJ2-7, with 9 nucleotides matching TRBD1. Unmatched junction bases numbered 4, after V lost 0 bases and J lost 12 bases. Germline values: CDR1 SGHDT, CDR2 YYEEEE. The CDR3 totals 12 residues. The CDR3 region is CASSLGGTGWYV. CDR3 DNA: TGTGCCAGCAGCTTGGGAGGGACAGGGTGGTACGTC.

The table lists this clone with many counts. This chain links TRBV14 with TRBJ1-1; D gene ambiguous. The CDR3 sequence is 13 residues long. The V and J ends lost 4 bases and 0 bases respectively, with 6 bases between them. The germline gives CDR1 SGHDN, CDR2 FVKESK. The CDR3 nucleotides read TGTGCCAGCAGCCCAAAGCTGAACACTGAAGCTTTCTTT. As protein: CASSPKLNTEAFF.